This TCR beta chain was sequenced during a study of blood T cell repertoires in COVID-19. Overall study context: Whether acute or convalescent, the COVID-19 samples came from the United States, Italy and Spain. The analysed material was cDNA or gDNA that came from T cells, B-cell-depleted T cells, or PBMCs.

Per the original methods: Estimation of nucleated cell counts relied on the amplification of reference gene primers. Assay used: immunoSEQ multiplex PCR; TCRdb lists only in-frame clones, some missing. V and J calls and clone size follow that table, whereas D and trimming were derived from the DNA. The sample yields 200,000 to 250,000 clones, roughly four fifths seen once. The sample consisted of peripheral blood. This sequence originates from a woman between 70 and 85 years old with acute or convalescent COVID-19.

As DNA, the CDR3 is TGTGCCAGCAGCGTCCGGGACACACCGTACTTC. Protein: CASSVRDTPYF. This chain uses TRBV5-8 with TRBJ2-7; perhaps TRBD1 as D (6 bases). Trimming removed 4 bases at V and 12 bases at J, with 14 bases between. Germline V gene lookup returns CDR1 SGHTS and CDR2 YDEGEE. The CDR3 consists of 11 residues.